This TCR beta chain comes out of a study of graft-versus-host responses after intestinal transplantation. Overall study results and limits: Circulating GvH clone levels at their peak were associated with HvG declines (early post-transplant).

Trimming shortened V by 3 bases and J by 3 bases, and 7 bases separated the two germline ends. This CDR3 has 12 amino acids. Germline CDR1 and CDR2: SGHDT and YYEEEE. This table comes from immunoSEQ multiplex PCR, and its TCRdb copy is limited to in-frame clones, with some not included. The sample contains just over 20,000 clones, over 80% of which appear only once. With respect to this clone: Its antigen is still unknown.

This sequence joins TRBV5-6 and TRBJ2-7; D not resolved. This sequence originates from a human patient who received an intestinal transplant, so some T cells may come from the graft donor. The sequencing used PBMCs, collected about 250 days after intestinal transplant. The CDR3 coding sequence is TGTGCCAGCAGCTCGAGGAGCTACGAGCAGTACTTC. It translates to CASSSRSYEQYF.